Sequencing of this TCR beta chain was carried out in a study of T-cell memory formation after mild COVID-19. Study-wide points: Balance between CD4 and CD8 was seen in clones contracting day 15 to 85, and a CD4+ lean was seen in later expanders. Some clones that responded were present in memory (sampled pre-infection), which suggests cross-reactive memory joined.

Using its own MiXCR run on the 5' RACE reads, TCRdb lists one record per CDR3 protein. The repertoire holds hundreds of thousands of distinct CDR3 sequences, with roughly an eighth as singletons. At least ten counts were recorded for this clonotype. The antigen is not known. In germline, CDR1 is SGHAT, CDR2 FQDESV (reference sequence). CDR3 length: 15 amino acids. Trimming removed 6 bases from V and 6 bases from J, with 18 bases in between. V and J are TRBV11-1 and TRBJ2-1; D remains ambiguous. The TCR sequence derives from a young man who had mild COVID-19 (a few samples of this study predate the infection). Cell type and time point are not known. What was sequenced was PBMCs or a T cell subset sorted from them (not recorded which). CDR3: CASSQEDQDFNEQFF. In nucleotides, the CDR3 is TGTGCCAGCAGTCAAGAAGACCAGGATTTCAATGAGCAGTTCTTC.